This passage covers 10 T cell receptor beta chains from one sample sequenced in a study of cytomegalovirus exposure and HLA in healthy donors. The PCR made use of 60 Vbeta and 13 Jbeta primers. Using immunoSEQ multiplex PCR, the repertoire was profiled, and TCRdb retains in-frame clones only, with some absent. The table has about 110,000 clones, around three quarters seen once; the top ten hold approximately 0.9%. Sequencing used PBMCs. The receptors come from a woman in her twenties or thirties in good health and CMV-seronegative.

The chain carries TRBV30 and TRBJ2-5, with TRBD2 matching over 13 bases. With V trimmed by 3 bases and J by 2 bases, 3 bases remained unmatched. CDR1 GTSNPN and CDR2 SVGIG come from the germline V gene (reference sequence). The CDR3 runs to 15 residues. The CDR3 reads CAWRPGLAGQETQYF. CDR3 DNA: TGTGCCTGGAGACCGGGACTAGCGGGACAAGAGACCCAGTACTTC.

The genes are TRBV9 and TRBJ2-2, with D possibly TRBD2 on 6 matching bases. V was shortened by 0 bases and J by 6 bases, with 9 bases between the two germline ends. The CDR3 is made up of 14 amino acids. CDR1 and CDR2 from the germline V gene are SGDLS and YYNGEE. The CDR3 spells CASSVEAGPGELFF. DNA for the CDR3: TGTGCCAGCAGCGTAGAAGCGGGTCCCGGGGAGCTGTTTTTT. Together with reference TRBV9 and TRBJ2-2, the CDR3 gives the full variable domain: DSGVTQTPKHLITATGQRVTLRCSPRSGDLSVYWYQQSLDQGLQFLIQYYNGEERAKGNILERFSAQQFPDLHSELNLSSLELGDSALYFCASSVEAGPGELFFGEGSRLTVL.

V usage is TRBV27 and J usage is TRBJ2-3, with 9 bases that match TRBD2. The CDR3 totals 15 residues. Per germline, CDR1 MNHEY and CDR2 SMNVEV (reference sequence). V lost 8 bases to trimming and J lost 1 base; unmatched junction nucleotides: 7. CDR3 loop: CASRQRGDGTDTQYF. The CDR3 DNA is TGTGCCAGCCGACAGCGGGGGGATGGCACAGATACGCAGTATTTT.

In DNA, the CDR3 is TGTGCCAGCAGCGGGACACGATATGGCTACACCTTC. It yields the protein CASSGTRYGYTF. J is TRBJ1-2 and V is TRBV28, with a weak D call TRBD1 (6 bases). The length of the CDR3 is 12 residues. Trimming stripped 6 bases from V and 5 bases from J, with 10 bases between. CDR1 and CDR2 from the germline V gene are MDHEN and SYDVKM.

The gene calls are TRBV6-5 and TRBJ1-5; perhaps TRBD1 as D (5 bases). V gave up 3 bases and J gave up 4 bases, with 13 bases separating them. Germline V gene data show CDR1 as MNHEY and CDR2 as SVGAGI. The CDR3 consists of 15 residues. The CDR3 is CASSYSLTDNQPQHF. In DNA form, the CDR3 reads TGTGCCAGCAGTTATTCGTTGACAGATAATCAGCCCCAGCATTTT.

The sample holds a few counts of this clone. The gene calls are TRBV9 and TRBJ1-6; 7 nucleotides agree with TRBD1. CDR1 and CDR2 from the germline V gene are SGDLS and YYNGEE. The V and J ends lost 3 bases and 7 bases, in that order; junction bases with no gene match: 10. CDR3 size: 16 residues. Written as DNA, the CDR3 is TGTGCCAGCAGCGGAAATAGGGGGACAGACAATTCACCCCTCCACTTT. Its protein is CASSGNRGTDNSPLHF. Full variable domain (outside the CDR3, taken from reference TRBV9 and TRBJ1-6): DSGVTQTPKHLITATGQRVTLRCSPRSGDLSVYWYQQSLDQGLQFLIQYYNGEERAKGNILERFSAQQFPDLHSELNLSSLELGDSALYFCASSGNRGTDNSPLHFGNGTRLTVT.

This clone was recorded a few times. The V call is TRBV19, the J call TRBJ1-5, with 9 bases lining up with TRBD1. From germline, CDR1 is LNHDA and CDR2 SQIVND (reference sequence). The CDR3 is 16 residues long. J gave up 4 bases and V 3 bases, and 7 bases lay outside the gene matches. The CDR3 here is CASSMRGQGRNQPQHF. The CDR3 DNA reads as TGTGCCAGTAGTATGAGGGGACAGGGAAGAAATCAGCCCCAGCATTTT.

This chain uses TRBV6-5 with TRBJ1-3; possibly TRBD1 for D (6 bases). The V gene's germline CDR1 is MNHEY and CDR2 SVGAGI. The CDR3 runs to 16 residues. V lost 4 bases, J lost 0 bases, and 13 bases lay in between. The CDR3 loop is CASSSGHPGSGNTIYF. The CDR3 DNA follows: TGTGCCAGCAGTTCGGGACACCCCGGCTCTGGAAACACCATATATTTT.

The rearrangement joins TRBV5-6 to TRBJ2-2; D gene uncertain. CDR3 length: 15 amino acids. V was trimmed by 1 base and J by 0 bases, leaving 7 bases between them. The germline V gene has CDR1 SGHDT and CDR2 YYEEEE. This CDR3 is CASSLLPANTGELFF. The CDR3 DNA follows: TGTGCCAGCAGCTTGTTACCGGCGAACACCGGGGAGCTGTTTTTT.

This chain connects TRBV4-1 to TRBJ2-7; 7 bases match TRBD1. The CDR3 runs 17 residues. CDR1 MGHRA and CDR2 YSYEKL come from the germline V gene. Unmatched junction bases numbered 11, after V lost 3 bases and J lost 0 bases. The CDR3 reads CASSHGTGQPYSYEQYF. The CDR3 DNA follows: TGCGCCAGCAGCCATGGCACGGGACAGCCTTACTCCTACGAGCAGTACTTC.